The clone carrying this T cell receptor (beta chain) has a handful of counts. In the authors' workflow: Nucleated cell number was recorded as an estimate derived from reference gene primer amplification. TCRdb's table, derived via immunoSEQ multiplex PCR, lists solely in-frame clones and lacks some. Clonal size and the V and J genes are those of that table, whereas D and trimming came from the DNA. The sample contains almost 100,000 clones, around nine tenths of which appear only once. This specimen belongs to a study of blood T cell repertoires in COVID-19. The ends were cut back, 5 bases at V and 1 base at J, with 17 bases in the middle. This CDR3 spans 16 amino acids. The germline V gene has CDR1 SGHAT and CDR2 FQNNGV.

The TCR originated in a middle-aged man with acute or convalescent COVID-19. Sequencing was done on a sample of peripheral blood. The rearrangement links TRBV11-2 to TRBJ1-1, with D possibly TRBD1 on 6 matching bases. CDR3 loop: CASSPIGGGENTEAFF. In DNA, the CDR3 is TGTGCCAGCAGCCCGATAGGGGGGGGCGAGAACACTGAAGCTTTCTTT. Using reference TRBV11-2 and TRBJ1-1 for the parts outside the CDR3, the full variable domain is EAGVAQSPRYKIIEKRQSVAFWCNPISGHATLYWYQQILGQGPKLLIQFQNNGVVDDSQLPKDRFSAERLKGVDSTLKIQPAKLEDSAVYLCASSPIGGGENTEAFFGQGTRLTVV.